These T cell receptor beta chains were read from a single sample in a study of cytomegalovirus exposure and HLA in healthy donors. TCRdb's table, derived via immunoSEQ multiplex PCR, lists solely in-frame clones and lacks some. This table holds hundreds of thousands of clones, 85% to 90% found once. Material for sequencing was PBMCs. The source is a woman in her late teens or twenties in good health and CMV-seronegative. CDR3s include the opening cysteine and the closing phenylalanine or tryptophan. A D gene is named only where the DNA matches it firmly. Clone size is stated in some rows and not others, as once, few, many or a class when expanded.

J	V	size	D	length	CDR3	DNA
TRBJ1-6	TRBV9	.	.	17	CASSVGVFRGRSSPLHF	TGTGCCAGCAGCGTAGGGGTCTTCAGGGGTAGGAGTTCACCCCTCCACTTT
TRBJ2-7	TRBV9	.	TRBD2	16	CASSVGTSGARKEQYF	TGTGCCAGCAGCGTAGGGACTAGCGGGGCCCGAAAAGAGCAGTACTTC
TRBJ2-3	TRBV29-1	.	.	12	CSTGDRADTQYF	TGCAGCACCGGGGATCGCGCAGATACGCAGTATTTT
TRBJ1-1	TRBV9	.	TRBD1	15	CASSVGQGSFTEAFF	TGTGCCAGCAGCGTAGGACAGGGTTCATTCACTGAAGCTTTCTTT
TRBJ1-3	TRBV18	.	.	16	CASSPPGSLSGNTIYF	TGTGCCAGCTCACCACCGGGCAGCCTCTCTGGAAACACCATATATTTT
TRBJ2-5	TRBV27	few	TRBD1	14	CASSPDRGGETQYF	TGTGCCAGCAGTCCGGACAGGGGTGGAGAGACCCAGTACTTC
TRBJ1-5	TRBV2	.	TRBD1	14	CASTRDRGHQPQHF	TGTGCCAGCACGCGAGACAGGGGGCACCAGCCCCAGCATTTT
TRBJ2-2	TRBV9	.	TRBD2	19	CASSATSGTSGGDTGELFF	TGTGCCAGCAGCGCAACCTCCGGGACTAGCGGGGGCGACACCGGGGAGCTGTTTTTT
TRBJ2-7	TRBV19	.	TRBD2	15	CASSPRLAGDYEQYF	TGTGCCAGTAGTCCTCGACTAGCGGGAGACTACGAGCAGTACTTC
TRBJ2-1	TRBV7-9	few	.	14	CASSPTQSVNEQFF	TGTGCCAGCAGCCCGACTCAATCTGTTAATGAGCAGTTCTTC
TRBJ2-7	TRBV5-1	.	TRBD2	15	CASSLGAGEPNEQYF	TGCGCCAGCAGCTTGGGAGCGGGAGAACCCAACGAGCAGTACTTC
TRBJ1-2	TRBV4-3	.	.	15	CASSQASFSVDGYTF	TGCGCCAGCAGCCAAGCAAGCTTTTCGGTGGATGGCTACACCTTC
TRBJ2-1	TRBV5-5	few	TRBD2	14	CASSQGLAYNEQFF	TGTGCCAGCAGCCAGGGACTAGCGTACAATGAGCAGTTCTTC
TRBJ2-7	TRBV18	.	TRBD1	13	CASSPTGVGEQYF	TGTGCCAGCTCACCTACAGGGGTGGGCGAGCAGTACTTC
TRBJ2-3	TRBV27	.	TRBD2	15	CASSLVGGVTDTQYF	TGTGCCAGCAGTTTAGTCGGGGGGGTCACAGATACGCAGTATTTT
TRBJ1-2	TRBV6-4	.	.	15	CASSDVAGANYGYTF	TGTGCCAGCAGTGATGTAGCAGGGGCCAACTATGGCTACACCTTC
TRBJ2-2	TRBV6-1	.	.	14	CASSGTVYTGELFF	TGTGCCAGCAGTGGTACAGTTTACACCGGGGAGCTGTTTTTT
TRBJ2-1	TRBV5-8	.	TRBD2	15	CASSPGLAPTNEQFF	TGTGCCAGCAGTCCCGGACTAGCGCCTACCAATGAGCAGTTCTTC
TRBJ2-3	TRBV6-1	.	.	14	CAGCRQANTDTQYF	TGTGCCGGCTGTAGACAGGCCAACACAGATACGCAGTATTTT
TRBJ2-7	TRBV7-7	.	TRBD1	12	CASSSTGGEQYF	TGTGCCAGCAGTTCTACAGGGGGCGAGCAGTACTTC
TRBJ1-2	TRBV27	.	.	14	CASSLTGRNYGYTF	TGTGCCAGCAGTTTAACAGGGCGTAACTATGGCTACACCTTC
TRBJ2-7	TRBV5-4	.	TRBD1	15	CASSWDRGQTYEQYF	TGTGCCAGCAGCTGGGACAGGGGACAAACCTACGAGCAGTACTTC
TRBJ1-2	TRBV25-1	.	TRBD1	18	CASSERRDSPRPNVGYTF	TGTGCCAGCAGTGAAAGAAGGGACAGCCCCAGACCTAATGTGGGCTACACCTTC
TRBJ1-1	TRBV10-1	.	.	13	CASRVDRNTEAFF	TGCGCCAGCAGGGTGGACAGGAACACTGAAGCTTTCTTT
TRBJ1-2	TRBV4-1	.	TRBD1	15	CASSQPLQGNYGYTF	TGCGCCAGCAGCCAACCCTTACAGGGGAACTATGGCTACACCTTC
TRBJ2-3	TRBV5-4	.	TRBD2	15	CASSLSSGSVDTQYF	TGTGCCAGCAGCTTGTCTAGCGGGAGTGTAGATACGCAGTATTTT
TRBJ2-1	TRBV7-2	.	TRBD1	15	CASSLTGGSYNEQFF	TGTGCCAGCAGCTTAACAGGGGGGTCCTACAATGAGCAGTTCTTC
TRBJ2-3	TRBV5-1	.	.	17	CASSLGPNGVSTDTQYF	TGCGCCAGCAGCCTTGGGCCTAACGGGGTATCGACAGATACGCAGTATTTT
TRBJ2-7	TRBV27	.	TRBD2	17	CASSFAKSGGTFYEQYF	TGTGCCAGCAGTTTCGCAAAGAGCGGGGGGACCTTCTACGAGCAGTACTTC
TRBJ2-1	TRBV7-9	.	.	13	CASSWTGGHEQFF	TGTGCCAGCAGCTGGACCGGGGGACATGAGCAGTTCTTC
TRBJ2-1	TRBV9	.	.	14	CASTPAPTTGEQFF	TGTGCCAGCACCCCCGCGCCCACAACGGGTGAGCAGTTCTTC
TRBJ2-5	TRBV6-5	.	TRBD2	15	CASSYSGGRGGTQYF	TGTGCCAGCAGTTACTCGGGCGGGAGGGGAGGGACCCAGTACTTC
TRBJ2-1	TRBV4-1	.	.	17	CASSQDLSQGSYNEQFF	TGCGCCAGCAGCCAAGATCTTAGCCAGGGTTCCTACAATGAGCAGTTCTTC
TRBJ1-5	TRBV4-3	few	.	13	CASSQVYNQPQHF	TGCGCCAGCAGCCAAGTATACAATCAGCCCCAGCATTTT
TRBJ2-2	TRBV4-3	.	TRBD2	16	CASSQGGGANTGELFF	TGCGCCAGCAGCCAAGGGGGGGGAGCGAACACCGGGGAGCTGTTTTTT
TRBJ1-2	TRBV9	.	.	12	CASSRDSYGYTF	TGTGCCAGCAGCCGAGACAGCTATGGCTACACCTTC
TRBJ2-5	TRBV5-1	.	.	15	CASRTARVSGETQYF	TGCGCCAGCAGGACCGCACGGGTTAGTGGAGAGACCCAGTACTTC
TRBJ1-1	TRBV30	.	TRBD1	15	CAWSVTGGLLTEAFF	TGTGCCTGGAGTGTCACAGGGGGCCTCCTAACTGAAGCTTTCTTT
TRBJ2-7	TRBV28	.	TRBD2	16	CASRSASGRFPYEQYF	TGTGCCAGCAGGTCAGCTAGCGGGAGGTTCCCCTACGAGCAGTACTTC
TRBJ1-2	TRBV7-8	.	.	13	CASSPQANYGYTF	TGTGCCAGCAGCCCACAGGCTAACTATGGCTACACCTTC
TRBJ2-7	TRBV10-1	.	TRBD1	15	CASSLQGVLFYEQYF	TGCGCCAGCAGTCTACAGGGGGTCTTGTTCTACGAGCAGTACTTC
TRBJ2-3	TRBV10-2	.	.	11	CASSQIDTQYF	TGCGCCAGCAGCCAGATTGATACGCAGTATTTT
TRBJ1-4	TRBV7-2	.	.	15	CASSPGVGANEKLFF	TGTGCCAGCAGCCCAGGGGTGGGAGCTAATGAAAAACTGTTTTTT
TRBJ1-3	TRBV5-6	.	.	16	CASSFAPASSGNTIYF	TGTGCCAGCAGCTTCGCCCCAGCGAGCTCTGGAAACACCATATATTTT
TRBJ2-7	TRBV4-3	.	TRBD2	16	CASSQTIAGGAHEQYF	TGCGCCAGCAGCCAAACAATAGCGGGGGGGGCTCACGAGCAGTACTTC
TRBJ1-5	TRBV7-9	.	.	16	CASSPTVGGFNQPQHF	TGTGCCAGCAGCCCTACCGTCGGGGGATTCAATCAGCCCCAGCATTTT
TRBJ2-1	TRBV18	.	TRBD2	15	CASSPRTRVGNEQFF	TGTGCCAGCTCACCAAGGACTAGAGTTGGCAATGAGCAGTTCTTC
TRBJ1-1	TRBV20-1	.	.	11	CSAHTGTEAFF	TGCAGTGCCCACACGGGGACTGAAGCTTTCTTT
TRBJ2-7	TRBV15	.	TRBD2	17	CATSRDRPRLAIYEQYF	TGTGCCACCAGCAGAGATCGACCGCGACTAGCCATCTACGAGCAGTACTTC
TRBJ2-5	TRBV2	.	TRBD2	14	CASSGPGGQETQYF	TGTGCCAGCAGCGGGCCGGGAGGGCAAGAGACCCAGTACTTC
TRBJ2-7	TRBV10-3	.	TRBD2	12	CAIMAGGLEQYF	TGTGCCATCATGGCGGGGGGGCTCGAGCAGTACTTC
TRBJ1-5	TRBV18	.	TRBD1	14	CASSPQGGGQPQHF	TGTGCCAGCTCACCACAAGGGGGCGGTCAGCCCCAGCATTTT
TRBJ2-4	TRBV19	.	.	14	CASSARLAKNIQYF	TGTGCCAGTAGCGCCCGACTAGCCAAAAACATTCAGTACTTC
TRBJ1-2	TRBV10-1	.	TRBD1	14	CASSPSGTGYGYTF	TGCGCCAGCAGTCCTTCCGGGACAGGTTATGGCTACACCTTC
TRBJ1-1	TRBV29-1	.	.	12	CSAEGGVGEAFF	TGCAGCGCCGAGGGGGGGGTAGGGGAAGCTTTCTTT
TRBJ1-2	TRBV14	once	TRBD1	12	CASSPGGYGYTF	TGTGCCAGCAGCCCAGGGGGTTATGGCTACACCTTC